The next 23 T cell receptor beta chains were all read from a single sample in a study of blood T cell repertoires in COVID-19. Sequencing was performed with immunoSEQ multiplex PCR; in TCRdb, only in-frame clones are kept and a portion is missing. Of approximately 230,000 clones listed, 86% were seen once; the top ten hold approximately 2.1%. The sample consisted of peripheral blood. Receptor source: a man aged 25-40 years who had recovered from COVID-19.

In this sample, this clone turned up many times. The genes are TRBV4-1 and TRBJ1-3; D remains unclear. This CDR3 has 17 amino acids. Germline V gene sequence: CDR1 MGHRA, CDR2 YSYEKL. The germline V and J ends were trimmed by 4 bases and 0 bases, with 16 bases remaining between them. CDR3: CASSPGLGISSGNTIYF. The CDR3 nucleotides read TGCGCCAGCAGCCCAGGACTGGGGATATCCTCTGGAAACACCATATATTTT.

The chain has TRBV7-9 and TRBJ2-2; D possibly corresponds to TRBD1 (6 bases). This CDR3 contains 16 residues. Germline V gene sequence: CDR1 SEHNR, CDR2 FQNEAQ (reference sequence). V dropped 4 bases and J dropped 9 bases, with 21 bases sitting between them. In nucleotides, the CDR3 is TGTGCCAGCAGCTACCGGACAGACACCTCGGGATGGGAGCTGTTTTTT. Translation gives CASSYRTDTSGWELFF.

This clone was detected many times. The CDR3, as DNA: TGTGCCAGCAGGGACGGACAGGGGGACTCCTACGAGCAGTACTTC. It translates to CASRDGQGDSYEQYF. The genes are TRBV6-5 and TRBJ2-7, with TRBD1 matching 10 bases. Losses at the gene ends were 6 bases for V and 0 bases for J; bases not matched to a gene: 5. This CDR3 region has 15 residues. The germline V gene has CDR1 MNHEY and CDR2 SVGAGI.

J is TRBJ2-3 and V is TRBV24-1, with a tentative D call TRBD1 (7 bases). The CDR3 is 15 amino acids. Germline CDR1 reads KGHDR; CDR2 reads SFDVKD. The ends were cut back, 10 bases at V and 1 base at J, with 17 bases in the middle. The chain's CDR3 is CATGGGVWGTDTQYF. The CDR3 DNA reads as TGTGCCACAGGAGGGGGCGTATGGGGCACAGATACGCAGTATTTT.

The gene calls are TRBV19 and TRBJ2-1; no firm D call. The V end lost 0 bases, the J end lost 1 base, and 4 bases lay between the germline ends. Germline V gene sequence: CDR1 LNHDA, CDR2 SQIVND (reference sequence). The length of the CDR3 is 14 residues. The CDR3 sequence: CASSIEASYNEQFF. CDR3 nucleotides: TGTGCCAGTAGTATAGAAGCTTCCTACAATGAGCAGTTCTTC.

This rearrangement joins TRBV7-2 to TRBJ1-2, with 7 positions matching TRBD1. V shed 8 bases and J 5 bases; nucleotides not matched to a gene: 17. Per the germline V gene, CDR1 is SGHTA and CDR2 is FQGNSA. The length of the CDR3 is 16 residues. The CDR3 nucleotides read TGTGCCAGCTTACAAGACAGGGCCCTCGGGGGTTATGGCTACACCTTC. This sequence encodes CASLQDRALGGYGYTF.

The V and J genes are TRBV5-1 and TRBJ2-7; the D is unclear. V dropped 6 bases and J dropped 0 bases, with 13 bases sitting between them. CDR1 and CDR2 (germline): SGHRS, YFSETQ. The CDR3 has 14 amino acids. The CDR3 DNA sequence: TGCGCCAGCAAAGACTCCTGGAGCTCCTACGAGCAGTACTTC. It yields the protein CASKDSWSSYEQYF.

The rearrangement joins TRBV12-5 to TRBJ2-7, with D tentatively TRBD2 (5 bases). The CDR3 runs 14 residues. Germline CDR1 reads LGHNT; CDR2 reads FRNRAP. Trimming took off 4 bases at V and 4 bases at J, with 14 bases between the two ends. The CDR3: CASGSAVRGYEQYF. CDR3 nucleotides: TGTGCTAGTGGTTCCGCGGTACGGGGATACGAGCAGTACTTC.

The chain uses TRBV2 and TRBJ2-5, with a weak D call TRBD1 (5 bases). Germline V gives CDR1 SNHLY, CDR2 FYNNEI. CDR3 size: 13 residues. Trimming left V 4 bases short and J 5 bases short, with 11 bases between. The CDR3 DNA sequence: TGTGCCAGCAGTGTGGGGTGGGGCGAGACCCAGTACTTC. This codes for CASSVGWGETQYF.

The chain is built from TRBV7-9 and TRBJ2-5, with TRBD2 matching over 9 bases. The junction had 13 bases not matched to a gene; V was cut back by 5 bases and J by 3 bases. The CDR3 spans 17 residues. The germline gives CDR1 SEHNR, CDR2 FQNEAQ (reference sequence). Here the CDR3 DNA reads TGTGCCAGCAGCCGAGATGGAGCGGGGGGAAGTAAAGAGACCCAGTACTTC. Translated, it gives CASSRDGAGGSKETQYF. The complete variable domain, with remaining parts taken from reference TRBV7-9 and TRBJ2-5, reads DTGVSQNPRHKITKRGQNVTFRCDPISEHNRLYWYRQTLGQGPEFLTYFQNEAQLEKSRLLSDRFSAERPKGSFSTLEIQRTEQGDSAMYLCASSRDGAGGSKETQYFGPGTRLLVL.

The chain couples TRBV7-9 to TRBJ1-6; no clear D gene. Trimming took 3 bases from V and 12 from J, leaving 12 bases between them. CDR1 is SEHNR and CDR2 is FQNEAQ in the germline V gene (reference sequence). The CDR3 consists of 13 residues. The CDR3 sequence: CASSLPAGRPLHF. As DNA, the CDR3 is TGTGCCAGCAGCTTGCCAGCGGGGAGACCCCTCCACTTT.

The chain carries TRBV5-1 and TRBJ1-2; 7 bases fit TRBD1. The CDR3 sequence is 16 residues long. Germline lookup yields CDR1 SGHRS and CDR2 YFSETQ. Unmatched junction bases numbered 8, after V lost 0 bases and J lost 3 bases. The CDR3 here is CASSLGEGGAYYGYTF. The CDR3 DNA is TGCGCCAGCAGCTTGGGCGAAGGGGGCGCTTACTATGGCTACACCTTC.

The V and J genes are TRBV7-9 and TRBJ1-2; D is undetermined. The germline V gene encodes CDR1 SEHNR and CDR2 FQNEAQ (reference sequence). This CDR3 has 16 amino acids. Trimming took off 3 bases at V and 5 bases at J, with 19 bases between the two ends. CDR3 residues: CASSFFTAVPRYGYTF. CDR3 sequence (DNA): TGTGCCAGCAGCTTTTTTACGGCGGTCCCTAGATATGGCTACACCTTC.

The V gene is TRBV4-1, the J gene TRBJ2-5; 9 bases are a match to TRBD2. This CDR3 is 16 amino acids long. From germline, CDR1 is MGHRA and CDR2 YSYEKL. The V gene end was trimmed by 0 bases and the J gene end by 4 bases; junction bases not matched to a gene: 6. The CDR3 DNA reads TGCGCCAGCAGCCAAGATCCGGCGGGGGGGCGAGAGACCCAGTACTTC. It codes for CASSQDPAGGRETQYF.

A few counts support this clone. The chain employs TRBV3-1 (or the pseudogene TRBV3-2) and TRBJ2-1, with TRBD2 matching over 8 bases. The CDR3 has 15 residues. Germline CDR1 reads LGHDT; CDR2 reads YNNKEL (reference sequence). V lost 1 base and J lost 4; bases outside the gene matches: 3. CDR3 protein: CASSQGGGPYNEQFF. CDR3 coding DNA: TGTGCCAGCAGCCAAGGCGGGGGGCCTTACAATGAGCAGTTCTTC.

CDR3 residues: CASSAFGSPETQYF. The CDR3 DNA reads as TGTGCCAGCAGTGCATTCGGGAGCCCAGAGACCCAGTACTTC. The V gene is TRBV6-4, the J gene TRBJ2-5, with D possibly matching TRBD2 (6 bases). Germline CDR1 is MRHNA and CDR2 is SNTAGT. The CDR3 runs to 14 residues. Trimming pared 4 bases from V and 4 bases from J, leaving 13 bases between.

The gene calls are TRBV2 and TRBJ2-1; 7 bases fit TRBD1. From germline, CDR1 is SNHLY and CDR2 FYNNEI. This CDR3 has 16 amino acids. The ends lost 6 bases at V and 4 bases at J; junction bases unmatched: 12. As DNA, the CDR3 is TGTGCCAGCAGGCAAGAGGGGGCGGTGCAGTACAATGAGCAGTTCTTC. It encodes CASRQEGAVQYNEQFF.

This chain uses TRBV18 with TRBJ1-4; tentatively, D is TRBD1 (6 bases). Germline CDR1 and CDR2: KGHSH and LQKENI. The CDR3 is 16 residues long. Trimming removed 3 bases from V and 3 bases from J, with 14 bases in between. The DNA of the CDR3 is TGTGCCAGCTCACCTAGATCAGGGGTGTCTAATGAAAAACTGTTTTTT. It translates to CASSPRSGVSNEKLFF.

This clone came up a few times. This rearrangement joins TRBV20-1 to TRBJ2-5, with a weak D call TRBD1 (6 bases). V shed 7 bases and J shed 3 bases, with 9 bases lying between them. This CDR3 is 11 amino acids long. Germline assignment: CDR1 DFQATT and CDR2 SNEGSKA (reference sequence). The CDR3 protein is CSGQAKETQYF. CDR3 nucleotide sequence: TGCAGTGGACAGGCGAAAGAGACCCAGTACTTC.

The V call is TRBV19, the J call TRBJ1-5, with D uncertain. V shed 8 bases and J shed 1 base, with 9 bases lying between them. Germline CDR1 is LNHDA and CDR2 is SQIVND (reference sequence). The CDR3 sequence is 13 residues long. The DNA of the CDR3 is TGTGCCAGTGCGTACAGCAGCAATCAGCCCCAGCATTTT. Translating it yields CASAYSSNQPQHF.

V is TRBV11-2 and J is TRBJ2-7; 7 bases are shared with TRBD2. J lost 4 bases, V lost 1 base, and 7 bases had no gene match. The CDR3 is 15 residues long. Looked up from germline, CDR1 is SGHAT and CDR2 is FQNNGV. The CDR3 reads CASSLVGGFRYEQYF. The CDR3 DNA reads TGTGCCAGCAGCTTAGTGGGGGGGTTCCGATACGAGCAGTACTTC.

The gene calls are TRBV14 and TRBJ1-4, with D uncertain. The germline V gene encodes CDR1 SGHDN and CDR2 FVKESK. V lost 0 bases and J lost 0, with 8 bases in between. This CDR3 is built from 16 residues. As DNA, the CDR3 is TGTGCCAGCAGCCAAGACTACAGTCCAACTAATGAAAAACTGTTTTTT. Translated, it gives CASSQDYSPTNEKLFF.

The chain has TRBV5-1 and TRBJ2-2; TRBD2 agrees at 12 bases. The CDR3 is 15 residues long. V gave up 3 bases and J gave up 5 bases; unmatched junction bases: 2. CDR1 SGHRS and CDR2 YFSETQ come from the germline V gene. CDR3 protein: CASSWTSGDTGELFF. The CDR3 DNA sequence: TGCGCCAGCAGCTGGACTAGCGGGGATACCGGGGAGCTGTTTTTT.